This T cell receptor beta chain appears in the sequencing data of a study of cytomegalovirus exposure and HLA in healthy donors. Points on this clone: Its antigen is unknown.

Study outcomes and limitations: Donor immune exposure was known only as CMV serostatus. Highly shared variants forming one cluster were likely a sequencing artifact.

Both 60 Vbeta primers and 13 Jbeta primers went into the PCR. Data came from immunoSEQ multiplex PCR; TCRdb stores just in-frame clones and leaves some out. The profile shows fewer than 140,000 clones, roughly four fifths of them singletons. V gave up 5 bases and J gave up 4 bases; unmatched junction bases: 7. Germline CDR1 and CDR2: ENHRY and SYGVKD. CDR3 length equals 15 residues. The sample was PBMCs. The source is a man aged 50 to 59 in good health and CMV-seronegative. J is TRBJ2-2 and V is TRBV10-3, with TRBD1 identical over 7 bases. The CDR3 nucleotides read TGTGCCATCAGTCCACAGGGGCTGGGCACCGGGGAGCTGTTTTTT. Encoded protein: CAISPQGLGTGELFF.